The rows below give T cell receptor beta chains drawn from one sample of a study of blood T cells in healthy people across ages. Each CDR3 protein gets one entry after TCRdb re-called the 5' RACE reads with MiXCR. This sample has about 1.7 million distinct CDR3 sequences, with roughly 30% found just once. Sequences were obtained from blood. These receptors were taken from a young woman in good health. The conserved cysteine and the conserved F or W are not part of the CDR3 here. Size values are once, few and many counts, or a class for expanded clones, and some rows have none.

v_gene	abundance	j_gene	CDR3aa
TRBV2	NA	TRBJ2-5	ASRGNSQETQY
TRBV27	few	TRBJ2-1	ASSILDRVGGNEQF
TRBV3-1	NA	TRBJ2-3	ASSQDRIGPGTDTQY
TRBV18	few	TRBJ2-1	ASSPRADYNEQF
TRBV2	few	TRBJ1-4	ASSGDGGEKLF
TRBV11-2	few	TRBJ2-5	ASSSFSGGARETQY
TRBV5-1	NA	TRBJ2-1	ASSPGLAGGREF
TRBV24-1	few	TRBJ1-2	ATSVSGRRNGYT
TRBV5-1	NA	TRBJ2-3	ASSLGLFPNTDTQY
TRBV2	NA	TRBJ2-2	ASVTQGAETGELF
TRBV4-1	many	TRBJ2-6	ASSQDGQGVHSGANVLT
TRBV6-6	NA	TRBJ1-5	ASISDRGGQPQH
TRBV5-1	NA	TRBJ2-1	ASSFRPDAYNEQF
TRBV5-5	NA	TRBJ2-3	ASSLSFGTSFPDTQY
TRBV4-3	many	TRBJ1-2	ASSQARTSRNGYT
TRBV12-3/TRBV12-4	few	TRBJ2-2	ASTSTSGINTGELF
TRBV5-4	NA	TRBJ2-1	ASIGANGDEQF
TRBV7-9	NA	TRBJ2-7	ASSLASQGHEQY
TRBV7-2	NA	TRBJ2-7	ASSPGTPYDPRY
TRBV4-3	NA	TRBJ1-1	ASSQDVGGQKNTEAF
TRBV7-3	NA	TRBJ2-2	ASSLPPTGENTGELF
TRBV3-1	NA	TRBJ2-2	ASSQVGGSAGELF
TRBV15	few	NA	ATSRRRDLGSETQY
TRBV5-5	NA	TRBJ1-2	ASSFTGPNYGYT
TRBV12-3/TRBV12-4	many	TRBJ2-7	ASSSGTAYYEQY
TRBV20-1	many	TRBJ2-7	SARDGTSSTYEQY
TRBV6-5	NA	TRBJ2-3	ASSYGESLSTQY
TRBV6-5	NA	TRBJ1-2	ASSYAGLYDYT
TRBV4-3	NA	TRBJ2-1	ASSHGQLKETQF